What follows are 14 T cell receptor beta chains derived from one specimen sequenced in a study of cytomegalovirus exposure and HLA in healthy donors. Produced via immunoSEQ multiplex PCR; TCRdb's table is partial and in-frame only. The sample has roughly 180,000 clones, around nine tenths seen once; the top ten hold 7.2%. The specimen was PBMCs. The receptors stem from a man in his thirties or forties in good health and CMV-seropositive.

The rearrangement links TRBV18 to TRBJ2-7, with D possibly matching TRBD2 (6 bases). The V end lost 4 bases, the J end lost 4 bases, and 20 bases lay between the germline ends. Germline loops: CDR1 KGHSH, CDR2 LQKENI. The CDR3 runs 16 residues. CDR3 sequence reads: CASSLDRDLALYEQYF. The CDR3 nucleotides read TGTGCCAGCTCACTAGACCGGGACTTAGCCCTGTACGAGCAGTACTTC.

The chain is built from TRBV4-1 and TRBJ2-7; 7 positions agree with TRBD2. Germline CDR1 MGHRA, CDR2 YSYEKL. This CDR3 comprises 16 residues. V lost 1 base and J lost 1; bases outside the gene matches: 7. The CDR3 sequence: CASSQVPGGTSYEQYF. CDR3 in DNA: TGCGCCAGCAGCCAAGTACCCGGGGGGACTTCCTACGAGCAGTACTTC.

This chain uses TRBV7-3 with TRBJ2-1, with TRBD2 identical over 12 bases. V gave up 5 bases and J gave up 6 bases; unmatched junction bases: 8. The germline gives CDR1 SGHTA, CDR2 FQGTGA. The CDR3 contains 16 residues. The CDR3 protein is CASSQVPTSGSNEQFF. The CDR3 bases are TGTGCCAGCAGCCAGGTACCGACTAGCGGGAGCAATGAGCAGTTCTTC. Full variable domain (outside the CDR3, taken from reference TRBV7-3 and TRBJ2-1): GAGVSQTPSNKVTEKGKYVELRCDPISGHTALYWYRQSLGQGPEFLIYFQGTGAADDSGLPNDRFFAVRPEGSVSTLKIQRTERGDSAVYLCASSQVPTSGSNEQFFGPGTRLTVL.

This clone occurred once. V gene TRBV20-1 combines with J gene TRBJ2-2; the D gene is possibly TRBD1 (5 bases). Germline CDR1 DFQATT, CDR2 SNEGSKA (reference sequence). V shed 6 bases and J shed 6 bases, with 8 bases lying between them. The CDR3 loop spans 11 amino acids. The CDR3 here is CSAPRAGELFF. CDR3 sequence (DNA): TGCAGTGCCCCCAGGGCCGGGGAGCTGTTTTTT.

J is TRBJ2-7 and V is TRBV6-5; 7 nucleotides line up with TRBD1. Germline-derived CDR1 and CDR2 are MNHEY and SVGAGI. The CDR3 runs to 16 residues. V dropped 4 bases and J dropped 4; count of bases not matched to a gene: 13. CDR3 sequence reads: CASSSIDRAGWYEQYF. The CDR3 nucleotides read TGTGCCAGCAGTTCCATTGACAGGGCGGGTTGGTACGAGCAGTACTTC.

V usage is TRBV4-1 and J usage is TRBJ2-2; D is ambiguous. V shed 3 bases and J shed 1 base, with 9 bases lying between them. Germline CDR1 MGHRA, CDR2 YSYEKL. The CDR3 is 15 amino acids. This CDR3 reads CASSQEAMNTGELFF. CDR3 nucleotide sequence: TGCGCCAGCAGCCAGGAAGCGATGAACACCGGGGAGCTGTTTTTT.

The V and J genes are TRBV28 and TRBJ2-7; 10 bases align to TRBD1. Germline assignment: CDR1 MDHEN and CDR2 SYDVKM. The CDR3 runs 14 residues. V shed 5 bases and J 3 bases; nucleotides not matched to a gene: 4. The chain's CDR3 is CASSHGTGDYEQYF. The CDR3 DNA is TGTGCCAGCAGTCATGGGACAGGGGACTACGAGCAGTACTTC.

This chain links TRBV7-2 with TRBJ1-2; the D gene is possibly TRBD1 (6 bases). The CDR3 has 13 residues. Germline CDR1 SGHTA, CDR2 FQGNSA. Trimming took 6 bases from V and 7 from J, leaving 15 bases between them. For the CDR3, the DNA is TGTGCCAGCAGTTCCGACAGGTTTGGTGGCTACACCTTC. Translation: CASSSDRFGGYTF.

V is TRBV4-2 and J is TRBJ2-3, with 10 bases aligning to TRBD2. CDR1 is LGHNA, CDR2 YNFKEQ, per germline. CDR3 length: 16 residues. Losses at the gene ends were 0 bases for V and 1 base for J; bases not matched to a gene: 1. DNA for the CDR3: TGTGCCAGCAGCCAAGATCTAGCGGGGGGCACAGATACGCAGTATTTT. It yields the protein CASSQDLAGGTDTQYF.

This chain connects TRBV7-9 to TRBJ2-1; D might be TRBD2 (5 bases). This CDR3 is 15 amino acids long. CDR1 SEHNR and CDR2 FQNEAQ come from the germline V gene (reference sequence). V gave up 3 bases and J gave up 6 bases, with 15 bases separating them. The CDR3 sequence is CASSLDPWRSNEQFF. As DNA, the CDR3 is TGTGCCAGCAGCTTGGATCCGTGGAGGAGCAATGAGCAGTTCTTC.

The gene calls are TRBV19 and TRBJ1-3; D ambiguous. The CDR3 has 12 amino acids. V was trimmed by 6 bases and J by 8 bases, leaving 11 bases between them. CDR1 and CDR2 from the germline V gene are LNHDA and SQIVND (reference sequence). The chain's CDR3 is CASSPLRDTIYF. CDR3 coding DNA: TGTGCCAGTAGCCCGCTGCGGGACACCATATATTTT.

This sequence joins TRBV7-6 and TRBJ1-6; D is unclear. Germline values: CDR1 SGHVS, CDR2 FNYEAQ. Between the trimmed V and J ends, which lost 2 bases and 0 bases, there was a span of 11 bases. The CDR3 consists of 17 residues. For the CDR3, the DNA is TGTGCCAGCAGCTTAACGGATACTAGCTCCTATAATTCACCCCTCCACTTT. This gives the protein CASSLTDTSSYNSPLHF.

The CDR3 spells CASSLGTGLTQYF. The CDR3 DNA reads TGTGCCAGCAGCTTGGGGACAGGGCTGACCCAGTACTTC. The chain employs TRBV5-6 and TRBJ2-5; 8 positions match TRBD1. CDR1 is SGHDT, CDR2 YYEEEE, per germline. The CDR3 sequence is 13 residues long. V lost 0 bases, J lost 7 bases, and 2 bases stayed unmatched.

The V and J genes are TRBV21-1 and TRBJ2-3. TRBV21-1 represents a pseudogene. The CDR3 extends over 12 amino acids. The CDR3 loop is CASGRVPDTQYF. As DNA, the CDR3 is TGTGCCAGCGGCCGCGTTCCAGATACGCAGTATTTT.